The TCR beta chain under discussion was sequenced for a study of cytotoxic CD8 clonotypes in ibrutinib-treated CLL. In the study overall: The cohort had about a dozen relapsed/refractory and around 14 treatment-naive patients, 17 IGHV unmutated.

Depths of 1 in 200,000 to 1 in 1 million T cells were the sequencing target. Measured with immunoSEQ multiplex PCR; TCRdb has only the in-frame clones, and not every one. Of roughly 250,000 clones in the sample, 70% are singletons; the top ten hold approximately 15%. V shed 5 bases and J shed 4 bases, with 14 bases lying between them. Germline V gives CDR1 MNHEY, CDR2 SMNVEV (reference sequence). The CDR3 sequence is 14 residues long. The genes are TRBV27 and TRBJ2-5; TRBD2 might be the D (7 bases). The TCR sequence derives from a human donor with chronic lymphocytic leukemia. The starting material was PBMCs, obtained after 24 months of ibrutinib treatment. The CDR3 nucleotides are TGTGCCAGCAGTCAAGACGGGGGGCCAGAGACCCAGTACTTC. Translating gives CASSQDGGPETQYF.